These 3 T cell receptor beta chains were all obtained from the same sample, sequenced in a study of cytomegalovirus exposure and HLA in healthy donors. Here immunoSEQ multiplex PCR was the method, and the copy in TCRdb shows in-frame clones only, minus some. The sample includes some 80,000 clones, about 95% of them seen just once. Sequenced input: PBMCs. These receptors originate from a woman aged 18-29 years in good health and CMV-seronegative.

The V call is TRBV28, the J call TRBJ1-2; 8 bases are shared with TRBD1. This CDR3 has 15 residues. With V trimmed by 5 bases and J by 9 bases, 14 bases remained unmatched. Germline V CDR1 and CDR2: MDHEN, SYDVKM. CDR3 nucleotide sequence: TGTGCCAGCAGTCGACCCGGGACAGGCCCTAGGAGCTACACCTTC. Translation gives CASSRPGTGPRSYTF.

The chain combines TRBV7-6 with TRBJ2-1; 13 bases are shared with TRBD2. With 2 bases clipped from V and 7 bases from J, the junction kept 2 bases outside the gene matches. Germline V gives CDR1 SGHVS, CDR2 FNYEAQ. CDR3 length equals 15 residues. DNA of the CDR3: TGTGCCAGCAGCTTAACTAGCGGGAGGGTGAATGAGCAGTTCTTC. Translating it yields CASSLTSGRVNEQFF. Supplemented by reference TRBV7-6 and TRBJ2-1, the full variable domain reads GAGVSQSPRYKVTKRGQDVALRCDPISGHVSLYWYRQALGQGPEFLTYFNYEAQQDKSGLPNDRFSAERPEGSISTLTIQRTEQRDSAMYRCASSLTSGRVNEQFFGPGTRLTVL.

The gene calls are TRBV7-2 and TRBJ2-5; maybe TRBD1 (6 bases). The CDR3 is 14 residues long. Trimming cost V 4 bases and J 4 bases, with 13 bases left between them. CDR1 is SGHTA and CDR2 is FQGNSA in the germline V gene. CDR3 in amino acids: CASSSQTGPETQYF. The CDR3, as DNA: TGTGCCAGCAGCTCCCAGACAGGACCAGAGACCCAGTACTTC.